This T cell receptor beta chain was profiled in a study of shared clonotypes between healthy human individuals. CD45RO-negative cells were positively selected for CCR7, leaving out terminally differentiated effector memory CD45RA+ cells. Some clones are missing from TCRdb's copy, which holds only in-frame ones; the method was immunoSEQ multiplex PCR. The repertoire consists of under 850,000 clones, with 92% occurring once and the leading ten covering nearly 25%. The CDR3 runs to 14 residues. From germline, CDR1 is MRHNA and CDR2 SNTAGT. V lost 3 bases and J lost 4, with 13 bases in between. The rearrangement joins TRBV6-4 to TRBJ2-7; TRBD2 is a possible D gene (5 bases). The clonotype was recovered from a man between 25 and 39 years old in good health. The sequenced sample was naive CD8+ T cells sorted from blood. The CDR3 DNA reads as TGTGCCAGCAGTGAATACCCTTCGGGGTACGAGCAGTACTTC. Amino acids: CASSEYPSGYEQYF.